The 32 T cell receptor beta chains below were found in one sample sequenced in a study of T cell changes during pregnancy in multiple sclerosis. Libraries were prepared by immunoSEQ multiplex PCR; TCRdb keeps only in-frame clonotypes and omits some of them. Seen here are 30,000 to 35,000 clones, about 88% observed once, and the top ten hold almost 6.5%. Sequenced here: CD8+ T cells from peripheral blood mononuclear cells, sampled in the second trimester of pregnancy. The receptors here all came from a female donor with multiple sclerosis, enrolled in a pregnancy study.

This chain uses TRBV14 with TRBJ2-2, with TRBD2 matching over 10 bases. The V gene's germline CDR1 is SGHDN and CDR2 FVKESK. The V segment lost 3 bases and the J segment 7 bases; nucleotides outside the gene matches: 8. The CDR3 sequence is 16 residues long. The CDR3 bases are TGTGCCAGCAGCCAGAGACTAGCGGGCGTAGGCGGGGAGCTGTTTTTT. Translation gives CASSQRLAGVGGELFF.

The chain couples TRBV6-1 to TRBJ2-2; TRBD2 is a possible D gene (6 bases). Germline V lookup: CDR1 MNHNS, CDR2 SASEGT. V lost 2 bases and J 6 bases, leaving 13 bases between the germline ends. The CDR3 length is 15 residues. The CDR3 is CASSERRGRSGELFF. The DNA of the CDR3 is TGTGCCAGCAGTGAAAGGAGGGGTCGCTCCGGGGAGCTGTTTTTT.

This clone showed up just a few times. This chain joins TRBV30 and TRBJ1-1; D remains ambiguous. V shed 0 bases and J shed 3 bases, with 5 bases lying between them. Germline V gene data show CDR1 as GTSNPN and CDR2 as SVGIG (reference sequence). The CDR3 runs to 12 residues. The CDR3 loop is CAWSVRDTEAFF. DNA of the CDR3: TGTGCCTGGAGTGTGAGGGACACTGAAGCTTTCTTT.

The genes are TRBV19 and TRBJ2-1, with TRBD2 identical over 9 bases. Germline V gene sequence: CDR1 LNHDA, CDR2 SQIVND (reference sequence). This CDR3 is 14 amino acids long. V shed 6 bases and J 8 bases; nucleotides not matched to a gene: 8. The CDR3 DNA follows: TGTGCCAGTAGCTACATAGCGGGAGTGTATGAGCAGTTCTTC. Protein sequence: CASSYIAGVYEQFF. The full variable domain, in which reference TRBV19 and TRBJ2-1 provide the parts outside the CDR3, is DGGITQSPKYLFRKEGQNVTLSCEQNLNHDAMYWYRQDPGQGLRLIYYSQIVNDFQKGDIAEGYSVSREKKESFPLTVTSAQKNPTAFYLCASSYIAGVYEQFFGPGTRLTVL.

This chain joins TRBV27 and TRBJ2-7; 11 bases line up with TRBD2. Trimming cost V 4 bases and J 2 bases; bases outside gene matches: 4. CDR1 is MNHEY and CDR2 is SMNVEV in the germline V gene (reference sequence). The CDR3 has 15 residues. The CDR3 DNA reads TGTGCCAGCAGTTCCTTTAGCGGGAGGGCCTACGAGCAGTACTTC. Translated, it gives CASSSFSGRAYEQYF.

The gene calls are TRBV27 and TRBJ1-2; 7 positions match TRBD1. With 4 bases clipped from V and 5 bases from J, the junction kept 10 bases outside the gene matches. The CDR3 is 15 residues long. CDR1 MNHEY and CDR2 SMNVEV come from the germline V gene (reference sequence). Here the CDR3 reads CASSSRDRVPYGYTF. The CDR3 bases are TGTGCCAGCAGTTCCCGGGACAGAGTACCGTATGGCTACACCTTC.

The J gene is TRBJ2-5, the V gene TRBV7-9, with TRBD2 as a possible D gene (5 bases). CDR1 is SEHNR and CDR2 is FQNEAQ in the germline V gene (reference sequence). The CDR3 is 14 residues long. V was clipped by 6 bases and J by 5 bases, with 16 bases between them. CDR3 bases: TGTGCCAGCAGTTATAACCTGCGAGGGGAGACCCAGTACTTC. The encoded protein is CASSYNLRGETQYF.

The gene calls are TRBV13 and TRBJ2-3; unclear D gene. Germline CDR1 PRHDT, CDR2 FYEKMQ (reference sequence). V was clipped by 0 bases and J by 4 bases, with 5 bases between them. The CDR3 extends over 13 amino acids. CDR3 residues: CASSLGSSDTQYF. The DNA of the CDR3 is TGTGCCAGCAGCTTAGGCTCCTCAGATACGCAGTATTTT.

The chain links TRBV6-5 to TRBJ2-7; unclear D gene. V shed 10 bases and J shed 3 bases, with 10 bases lying between them. The CDR3 runs to 11 residues. Germline CDR1 reads MNHEY; CDR2 reads SVGAGI. The CDR3 DNA follows: TGTGCCACCGTGACTGGCTACGAGCAGTACTTC. Translating it yields CATVTGYEQYF.

This chain joins TRBV11-2 and TRBJ2-2, with no clear D. V was shortened by 6 bases and J by 1 base, with 6 bases between the two germline ends. Germline CDR1 is SGHAT and CDR2 is FQNNGV. The CDR3 loop spans 13 amino acids. CDR3 loop: CASRLKNTGELFF. The DNA of the CDR3 is TGTGCCAGCAGACTTAAGAACACCGGGGAGCTGTTTTTT.

The chain is built from TRBV6-4 and TRBJ2-3, with D possibly being TRBD2 (6 bases). The germline V gene has CDR1 MRHNA and CDR2 SNTAGT. CDR3 size: 15 residues. Trimming removed 3 bases from V and 5 bases from J, with 15 bases in between. CDR3 bases: TGTGCCAGCAGTGAAGGGCCGACCGGGGGAGATACGCAGTATTTT. Protein sequence: CASSEGPTGGDTQYF.

The chain recombines TRBV7-9 with TRBJ2-5, with unresolved D. The CDR3 runs to 13 residues. With 5 bases removed from V and 3 bases from J, the gap between germline ends came to 10 bases. Germline assignment: CDR1 SEHNR and CDR2 FQNEAQ (reference sequence). The CDR3, as DNA: TGTGCCAGCAGCCCGTCCCGGGAAGAGACCCAGTACTTC. Translating it yields CASSPSREETQYF.

CDR3 protein: CASSLRQGSYYGYTF. The DNA of the CDR3 is TGTGCCAGCAGTCTCCGACAGGGTTCTTACTATGGCTACACCTTC. The V and J genes are TRBV27 and TRBJ1-2, with 7 nucleotides matching TRBD1. The CDR3 covers 15 residues. Germline V gene lookup returns CDR1 MNHEY and CDR2 SMNVEV (reference sequence). Trimming removed 5 bases from V and 3 bases from J; junction bases left unmatched: 9.

This clone appeared once. The J gene is TRBJ2-1, the V gene TRBV15, with TRBD2 as a possible D gene (7 bases). Germline CDR1 reads LNHNV; CDR2 reads YYDKDF (reference sequence). The CDR3 has 16 amino acids. The ends were cut back, 8 bases at V and 1 base at J, with 18 bases in the middle. In DNA form, the CDR3 reads TGTGCCACCCTCGGGGGGCTGGCGGATTCCTACAATGAGCAGTTCTTC. Translated, it gives CATLGGLADSYNEQFF.

This chain links TRBV21-1 with TRBJ2-1; no DNA check was done on the table's D call, TRBD2. TRBV21-1 is a pseudogene segment. The length of the CDR3 is 21 residues. CDR3 nucleotides: TGTGCCAGCAACCCTAGACAGCCCCCGGACTTTGGACTAGCGGGAATAAATGAGCAGTTCTTC. It is translated as CASNPRQPPDFGLAGINEQFF.

The rearrangement joins TRBV19 to TRBJ2-3, with D tentatively TRBD2 (6 bases). V was pared by 3 bases and J by 0 bases, with 13 bases between. Per the germline V gene, CDR1 is LNHDA and CDR2 is SQIVND (reference sequence). The CDR3 has 16 amino acids. The CDR3 loop is CASSIRRDPSTDTQYF. CDR3 DNA sequence: TGTGCCAGTAGTATTCGGCGGGATCCTAGCACAGATACGCAGTATTTT.

V usage is TRBV7-9 and J usage is TRBJ2-3; 7 bases align to TRBD1. Germline CDR1 and CDR2: SEHNR and FQNEAQ (reference sequence). V shed 5 bases and J 5 bases; nucleotides not matched to a gene: 10. The CDR3 consists of 15 residues. Written as DNA, the CDR3 is TGTGCCAGCAGCGATAGACAGGGAGTAAAAGATACGCAGTATTTT. Protein sequence: CASSDRQGVKDTQYF.

The chain carries TRBV6-6 and TRBJ2-7; D is perhaps TRBD2 (5 bases). Germline V lookup: CDR1 MNHNY, CDR2 SVGAGI (reference sequence). This CDR3 has 15 residues. The V end was cut by 2 bases, the J end by 0 bases, with 11 bases between. As DNA, the CDR3 is TGTGCCAGCAGTTACGGCGAGGACTCCTCCTACGAGCAGTACTTC. Its translation: CASSYGEDSSYEQYF.

The chain employs TRBV2 and TRBJ1-5; D is perhaps TRBD1 (5 bases). V gave up 2 bases and J gave up 4 bases, with 12 bases separating them. Germline lookup yields CDR1 SNHLY and CDR2 FYNNEI. The CDR3 length is 15 residues. CDR3 sequence (DNA): TGTGCCAGCAGTGAAAACGGTCAGGGTAATCAGCCCCAGCATTTT. Translation: CASSENGQGNQPQHF.

The chain links TRBV28 to TRBJ1-1; D gene ambiguous. Per germline, CDR1 MDHEN and CDR2 SYDVKM. The ends were cut back, 7 bases at V and 2 bases at J, with 17 bases in the middle. The CDR3 is made up of 15 amino acids. The CDR3: CASTSKWPINTEAFF. The CDR3 region has the DNA TGTGCCAGCACCTCCAAATGGCCGATTAACACTGAAGCTTTCTTT.

The V call is TRBV18, the J call TRBJ2-3; D unclear. Per germline, CDR1 KGHSH and CDR2 LQKENI. Trimming left V 0 bases short and J 3 bases short, with 7 bases between. The CDR3 has 14 amino acids. CDR3: CASSPPTKTDTQYF. The CDR3 nucleotides read TGTGCCAGCTCACCACCTACAAAGACAGATACGCAGTATTTT.

The chain couples TRBV27 to TRBJ2-2, with D possibly matching TRBD2 (6 bases). The V end lost 6 bases, the J end lost 5 bases, and 7 bases lay between the germline ends. Germline CDR1 is MNHEY and CDR2 is SMNVEV (reference sequence). The CDR3 sequence is 12 residues long. The CDR3 DNA sequence: TGTGCCAGCAGCCGGGGGACCGGGGAGCTGTTTTTT. Its protein product is CASSRGTGELFF.

The V call is TRBV6-6, the J call TRBJ1-2; TRBD1 matches 8 bases. Trimming took 4 bases from V and 4 from J; bases not matched to a gene: 8. CDR1 and CDR2 (germline): MNHNY, SVGAGI (reference sequence). The CDR3 length is 15 residues. CDR3 in amino acids: CASSLTRTGLYGYTF. The DNA for the CDR3 is TGTGCCAGCAGTTTGACCAGGACAGGGCTCTATGGCTACACCTTC.

The chain couples TRBV4-2 to TRBJ2-7; D gene unclear. The CDR3 is made up of 16 amino acids. Per germline, CDR1 LGHNA and CDR2 YNFKEQ. V was cut by 1 base and J by 4 bases, with 17 bases left in between. The CDR3 bases are TGTGCCAGCAGCCAAGCAGTCGGAGATCCGAGTTACGAGCAGTACTTC. Translation: CASSQAVGDPSYEQYF.

The V and J genes are TRBV7-9 and TRBJ2-1; 10 nucleotides line up with TRBD2. V lost 6 bases and J lost 4; bases outside the gene matches: 9. Germline V lookup: CDR1 SEHNR, CDR2 FQNEAQ (reference sequence). The CDR3 totals 16 residues. The DNA of the CDR3 is TGTGCCAGCAGTCCCCGGACTAGCGGAGCTTACAATGAGCAGTTCTTC. This sequence encodes CASSPRTSGAYNEQFF.

J is TRBJ2-3 and V is TRBV15; the D gene is possibly TRBD2 (6 bases). The V and J ends lost 0 bases and 5 bases respectively, with 12 bases between them. The CDR3 sequence is 15 residues long. Germline assignment: CDR1 LNHNV and CDR2 YYDKDF (reference sequence). The CDR3 bases are TGTGCCACCAGCAGAGAGGTGGGAGGTGGAGATACGCAGTATTTT. Its protein product is CATSREVGGGDTQYF.

This clone was seen a handful of times. The chain recombines TRBV6-4 with TRBJ2-1; D is ambiguous. V was cut by 0 bases and J by 7 bases, with 7 bases left in between. Germline assignment: CDR1 MRHNA and CDR2 SNTAGT. The CDR3 is 13 amino acids. The CDR3, as DNA: TGTGCCAGCAGTGACTCTCCTACGAATGAGCAGTTCTTC. Translated: CASSDSPTNEQFF.

This chain links TRBV7-9 with TRBJ1-1; 8 bases map to TRBD1. Germline loops: CDR1 SEHNR, CDR2 FQNEAQ (reference sequence). The CDR3 spans 12 residues. Trimming took 4 bases from V and 10 from J; bases not matched to a gene: 5. The CDR3 loop is CASSYDRGAAFF. CDR3 DNA sequence: TGTGCCAGCAGCTATGACAGGGGCGCAGCTTTCTTT.

The rearrangement joins TRBV4-2 to TRBJ1-3; possible D gene TRBD1, 6 bases. V was trimmed by 1 base and J by 4 bases, leaving 17 bases between them. Germline assignment: CDR1 LGHNA and CDR2 YNFKEQ. The CDR3 sequence is 17 residues long. The CDR3 nucleotides are TGTGCCAGCAGCCAAGCGCAATCGGACAGCGGCGGAAACACCATATATTTT. Its translation is CASSQAQSDSGGNTIYF.

The chain uses TRBV7-8 and TRBJ2-1; D is possibly TRBD2 (6 bases). This CDR3 has 15 residues. From germline, CDR1 is SGHVS and CDR2 FQNEAQ. V lost 7 bases and J 4 bases, leaving 17 bases between the germline ends. For the CDR3, the DNA is TGTGCCAGCACCCCGGAGGTGGAGGGGTACAATGAGCAGTTCTTC. Translation gives CASTPEVEGYNEQFF.

The chain recombines TRBV11-3 with TRBJ2-3; 7 bases are shared with TRBD1. CDR3 length equals 15 residues. J was trimmed by 8 bases and V by 5 bases; bases with no gene match: 13. Germline V gene sequence: CDR1 SGHNT, CDR2 YENEEA. The CDR3 bases are TGTGCCAGCAGCAATAACTTACACAGGGGAGCTACGCAGTATTTT. Translating it yields CASSNNLHRGATQYF.

The chain carries TRBV4-1 and TRBJ2-7; no definite D call. V lost 0 bases and J lost 6, with 6 bases in between. This CDR3 is built from 12 residues. Per the germline V gene, CDR1 is MGHRA and CDR2 is YSYEKL. CDR3 in DNA: TGCGCCAGCAGCCAAGATACTCTCGAGCAGTACTTC. The encoded protein is CASSQDTLEQYF.